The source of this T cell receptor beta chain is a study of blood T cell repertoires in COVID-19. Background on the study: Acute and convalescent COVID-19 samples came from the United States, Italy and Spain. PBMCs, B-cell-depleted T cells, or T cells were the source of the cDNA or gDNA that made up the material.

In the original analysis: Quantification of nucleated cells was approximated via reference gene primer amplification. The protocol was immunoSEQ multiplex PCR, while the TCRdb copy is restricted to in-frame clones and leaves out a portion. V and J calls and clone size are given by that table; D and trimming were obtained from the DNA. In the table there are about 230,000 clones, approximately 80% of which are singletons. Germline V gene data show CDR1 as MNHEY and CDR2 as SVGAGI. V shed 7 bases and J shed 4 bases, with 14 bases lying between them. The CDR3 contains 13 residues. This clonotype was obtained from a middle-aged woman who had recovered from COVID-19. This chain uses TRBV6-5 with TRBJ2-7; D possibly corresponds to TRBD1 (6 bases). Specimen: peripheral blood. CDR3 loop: CASNKDSSYEQYF. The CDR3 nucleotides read TGTGCCAGCAATAAGGACAGCAGTTACGAGCAGTACTTC.